These 23 T cell receptor beta chains were sequenced from one sample in a study of cytomegalovirus exposure and HLA in healthy donors. The primer mix had 60 Vbeta and 13 Jbeta primers. The data were produced by immunoSEQ multiplex PCR, yet TCRdb's version contains in-frame clones alone and is incomplete. The sample consists of around 50,000 clones, roughly 70% of them appearing once. Sequenced input: PBMCs. The receptors were gathered from a woman in her fifties or sixties in good health and CMV-seropositive.

This chain connects TRBV2 to TRBJ2-1, with D tentatively TRBD2 (6 bases). In germline, CDR1 is SNHLY, CDR2 FYNNEI. The ends were cut back, 5 bases at V and 3 bases at J, with 14 bases in the middle. The CDR3 length is 15 residues. CDR3 region: CASSPSGLDYNEQFF. In DNA, the CDR3 is TGTGCCAGCAGTCCCTCGGGACTCGACTACAATGAGCAGTTCTTC.

The chain employs TRBV29-1 and TRBJ2-1, with D possibly matching TRBD2 (5 bases). Between the trimmed V and J ends, which lost 2 bases and 5 bases, there was a span of 16 bases. The CDR3 runs 15 residues. From germline, CDR1 is SQVTM and CDR2 ANQGSEA. The CDR3 protein is CSVETLGRLDNEQFF. The CDR3 DNA reads TGCAGCGTTGAAACCTTGGGGAGATTGGACAATGAGCAGTTCTTC.

The chain links TRBV7-2 to TRBJ2-2; TRBD2 agrees at 7 bases. CDR1 and CDR2 (germline): SGHTA, FQGNSA. The CDR3 has 15 residues. Trimming cost V 1 base and J 5 bases; bases outside gene matches: 4. The CDR3 DNA sequence: TGTGCCAGCAGCTTAGAGGGACTACAGACCGGGGAGCTGTTTTTT. Its protein product is CASSLEGLQTGELFF.

The chain employs TRBV28 and TRBJ2-3, with D perhaps TRBD1 (6 bases). The CDR3 extends over 20 amino acids. Trimming cost V 1 base and J 0 bases, with 23 bases left between them. The germline V gene has CDR1 MDHEN and CDR2 SYDVKM. CDR3 amino acids: CASSLSLPGDPDFSTDTQYF. The CDR3 nucleotides read TGTGCCAGCAGTTTATCGCTACCAGGGGACCCCGACTTTAGCACAGATACGCAGTATTTT. The full variable domain, in which reference TRBV28 and TRBJ2-3 provide the parts outside the CDR3, is DVKVTQSSRYLVKRTGEKVFLECVQDMDHENMFWYRQDPGLGLRLIYFSYDVKMKEKGDIPEGYSVSREKKERFSLILESASTNQTSMYLCASSLSLPGDPDFSTDTQYFGPGTRLTVL.

This chain links TRBV28 with TRBJ1-2; a weak D match, TRBD1 (6 bases). The V gene's germline CDR1 is MDHEN and CDR2 SYDVKM. The CDR3 runs 14 residues. V was cut by 4 bases and J by 4 bases, with 13 bases left in between. CDR3 region: CASSSFRGLYGYTF. DNA of the CDR3: TGTGCCAGCAGTTCATTCAGGGGTCTCTATGGCTACACCTTC.

The chain recombines TRBV6-1 with TRBJ1-1; possibly TRBD1 for D (6 bases). The CDR3 totals 14 residues. V was pared by 6 bases and J by 2 bases, with 13 bases between. Germline CDR1 is MNHNS and CDR2 is SASEGT. DNA for the CDR3: TGTGCCAGCAGAAGTACAGGGTATAACACTGAAGCTTTCTTT. The encoded protein is CASRSTGYNTEAFF.

The DNA for the CDR3 is TGTGCCAGCACCCCCACGGGTTACACTGAAGCTTTCTTT. Translating gives CASTPTGYTEAFF. The J gene is TRBJ1-1, the V gene TRBV28; D gene unclear. Germline V gene lookup returns CDR1 MDHEN and CDR2 SYDVKM. The CDR3 covers 13 residues. The V end lost 7 bases, the J end lost 3 bases, and 12 bases lay between the germline ends.

The chain uses TRBV19 and TRBJ1-5, with D possibly being TRBD1 (6 bases). Germline CDR1 reads LNHDA; CDR2 reads SQIVND (reference sequence). The CDR3 sequence is 15 residues long. V was shortened by 3 bases and J by 1 base, with 10 bases between the two germline ends. CDR3 region: CASSIDRLSNQPQHF. The CDR3, as DNA: TGTGCCAGTAGTATCGACAGGTTGAGCAATCAGCCCCAGCATTTT.

The chain combines TRBV25-1 with TRBJ2-1, with a tentative D call TRBD1 (6 bases). The CDR3 contains 17 residues. Per the germline V gene, CDR1 is MGHDK and CDR2 is SYGVNS. V lost 10 bases to trimming and J lost 3 bases, with 25 bases between them. The CDR3 here is CATTVGTGTPSYNEQFF. The CDR3 coding sequence is TGTGCCACCACAGTGGGAACCGGGACACCCAGCTACAATGAGCAGTTCTTC.

This clone was seen only a few times. The chain recombines TRBV29-1 with TRBJ2-1, with D possibly matching TRBD1 (6 bases). Trimming took 2 bases from V and 9 from J, leaving 20 bases between them. The CDR3 length is 15 residues. The V gene's germline CDR1 is SQVTM and CDR2 ANQGSEA. CDR3 bases: TGCAGCGTTGAACCAATCAGAGGCAGGGGCGGTGAGCAGTTCTTC. It encodes CSVEPIRGRGGEQFF.

This clone was counted only a few times. The chain uses TRBV9 and TRBJ2-7; the match to TRBD2 covers 9 bases. V gave up 4 bases and J gave up 5 bases; unmatched junction bases: 10. Germline assignment: CDR1 SGDLS and CDR2 YYNGEE. The CDR3 is 15 amino acids. The CDR3 coding sequence is TGTGCCAGCAGCCCGGGCGCGGGGGGGTTGAACGAGCAGTACTTC. Translating it yields CASSPGAGGLNEQYF.

J is TRBJ1-1 and V is TRBV7-2; 8 bases are a match to TRBD1. This CDR3 spans 13 amino acids. V shed 5 bases and J 3 bases; nucleotides not matched to a gene: 2. Germline CDR1 and CDR2: SGHTA and FQGNSA. CDR3 DNA: TGTGCCAGCAGCGGGGACAGGTACACTGAAGCTTTCTTT. Translated: CASSGDRYTEAFF.

Remarks on this clone: The junction does not match germline at one end; this may be a read error. The chain uses TRBV27 and TRBJ2-7; TRBD1 might be the D (5 bases). CDR1 is MNHEY, CDR2 SMNVEV, per germline (reference sequence). The CDR3 runs 12 residues. The CDR3 here is CASSLKGYEQYF. In DNA, the CDR3 is TGTGCTAGCAGTTTGAAGGGGTACGAGCAGTACTTC.

This clone appeared once. The chain carries TRBV4-1 and TRBJ2-1, with 13 bases lining up with TRBD2. The V segment lost 1 base and the J segment 0 bases; nucleotides outside the gene matches: 9. The CDR3 runs to 20 residues. In germline, CDR1 is MGHRA, CDR2 YSYEKL. In DNA, the CDR3 is TGCGCCAGCAGCCAAGGACCGGGACTAGCGGGGTCGAGCTCCTACAATGAGCAGTTCTTC. As protein: CASSQGPGLAGSSSYNEQFF.

The table lists this clone with a few counts. V gene TRBV6-6 combines with J gene TRBJ1-1; D remains ambiguous. Per germline, CDR1 MNHNY and CDR2 SVGAGI (reference sequence). Trimming took 7 bases from V and 3 from J, leaving 12 bases between them. The CDR3 runs 13 residues. The CDR3 loop is CASIQRRDTEAFF. In DNA form, the CDR3 reads TGTGCCAGCATCCAACGGCGGGACACTGAAGCTTTCTTT.

The CDR3 here is CASSPQWGVETQYF. The CDR3 region has the DNA TGTGCCAGCAGCCCCCAGTGGGGGGTTGAGACCCAGTACTTC. V usage is TRBV5-5 and J usage is TRBJ2-5, with a tentative D call TRBD2 (6 bases). Trimming cost V 4 bases and J 5 bases, with 15 bases left between them. The length of the CDR3 is 14 residues. The germline V gene encodes CDR1 SGHKS and CDR2 YYEKEE (reference sequence).

CDR3 protein: CASSTGGVATYEQYF. CDR3 in DNA: TGTGCCAGCAGCACCGGGGGGGTAGCAACCTACGAGCAGTACTTC. This chain links TRBV5-6 with TRBJ2-7, with 8 bases fitting TRBD2. CDR1 is SGHDT and CDR2 is YYEEEE in the germline V gene. The CDR3 has 15 residues. With V trimmed by 4 bases and J by 2 bases, 8 bases remained unmatched.

This clone appeared a few times. The gene calls are TRBV19 and TRBJ2-5, with D perhaps TRBD1 (5 bases). There are 15 residues in the CDR3. CDR1 is LNHDA, CDR2 SQIVND, per germline (reference sequence). The V gene lost 5 bases and the J gene lost 2 bases, with 15 bases spanning the gap. Written as DNA, the CDR3 is TGTGCCAGTAGTCAACAGGTTTTGGGGCAAGAGACCCAGTACTTC. This sequence encodes CASSQQVLGQETQYF.

The chain combines TRBV5-1 with TRBJ1-2; no reliable D call. Trimming took 4 bases from V and 2 from J, leaving 12 bases between them. This CDR3 is 14 amino acids long. Looked up from germline, CDR1 is SGHRS and CDR2 is YFSETQ. Here the CDR3 DNA reads TGCGCCAGCAGCCCCAGTGGCGGAAACTATGGCTACACCTTC. It encodes CASSPSGGNYGYTF. Filled out from reference TRBV5-1 and TRBJ1-2, the complete variable domain reads KAGVTQTPRYLIKTRGQQVTLSCSPISGHRSVSWYQQTPGQGLQFLFEYFSETQRNKGNFPGRFSGRQFSNSRSEMNVSTLELGDSALYLCASSPSGGNYGYTFGSGTRLTVV.

This chain joins TRBV5-1 and TRBJ2-6; TRBD1 matches 8 bases. The CDR3 sequence is 17 residues long. J lost 2 bases, V lost 4 bases, and 8 bases had no gene match. Germline-derived CDR1 and CDR2 are SGHRS and YFSETQ. The chain's CDR3 is CASSTQGVRTGANVLTF. CDR3 bases: TGCGCCAGCAGCACACAGGGGGTAAGGACTGGGGCCAACGTCCTGACTTTC.

This clone was seen a few times. CDR3 protein: CASSQDYYQPQHF. In nucleotides, the CDR3 is TGCGCCAGCAGCCAAGATTATTATCAGCCCCAGCATTTT. The chain combines TRBV4-3 with TRBJ1-5, with D uncertain. Looked up from germline, CDR1 is LGHNA and CDR2 is YSLEER. The CDR3 sequence is 13 residues long. Trimming removed 0 bases at V and 5 bases at J, with 5 bases between.

This clone appeared a few times. The chain links TRBV6-1 to TRBJ2-3; 9 bases are shared with TRBD2. V trimming: 4 bases; J trimming: 5 bases; junction bases outside the gene matches: 7. Germline CDR1 is MNHNS and CDR2 is SASEGT. This CDR3 is 15 amino acids long. The CDR3 region is CASSVLAGAGDTQYF. In DNA form, the CDR3 reads TGTGCCAGCAGTGTCTTAGCGGGGGCGGGAGATACGCAGTATTTT.

The gene calls are TRBV12-5 and TRBJ1-2, with D unresolved. Germline V gene sequence: CDR1 LGHNT, CDR2 FRNRAP. The V and J ends lost 1 base and 2 bases respectively, with 5 bases between them. This CDR3 has 13 amino acids. In nucleotides, the CDR3 is TGTGCTAGTGGTTTGGGACTCAACTATGGCTACACCTTC. It is translated as CASGLGLNYGYTF.